This TCR beta chain derives from a study of T cell changes during pregnancy in multiple sclerosis. Only in-frame clones appear in the TCRdb table, and some are missing; sequencing was by immunoSEQ multiplex PCR. Here the sample spans tens of thousands of clones, about 88% being singletons. CDR1 is MNHEY, CDR2 SMNVEV, per germline (reference sequence). The CDR3 totals 15 residues. V was cut by 2 bases and J by 4 bases, with 14 bases left in between. The clonotype originates from a female donor with multiple sclerosis, enrolled in a pregnancy study. Sequencing used CD8+ T cells from peripheral blood mononuclear cells, obtained before pregnancy. The chain couples TRBV27 to TRBJ1-1; a weak D match, TRBD1 (6 bases). The CDR3 DNA is TGTGCCAGCAGTTTACAGGGGTTCGTCGGCACTGAAGCTTTCTTT. This translates into CASSLQGFVGTEAFF.